This TCR beta chain was found in a study of cytotoxic CD8 clonotypes in ibrutinib-treated CLL. The CDR3 runs 16 residues. CDR1 is KGHSH, CDR2 LQKENI, per germline. Trimming took 6 bases from V and 0 from J; bases not matched to a gene: 7. Clones were sequenced by immunoSEQ multiplex PCR, and TCRdb holds only the in-frame ones, with some missing. The profile shows more than 110,000 clones, around 80% of them singletons. This clone was recorded once. Its target is not known. Study-level points and caveats: Clonality went higher at ibrutinib response and then dropped back toward baseline at progression. Private clonotypes, not public ones, expanded at ibrutinib response.

This TCR was recovered from a human donor with chronic lymphocytic leukemia. Sequences were derived from PBMCs, sampled after 36 months of ibrutinib treatment. The chain recombines TRBV18 with TRBJ2-1; 8 nucleotides agree with TRBD2. This CDR3 is CASSPRSGSSYNEQFF. CDR3 DNA sequence: TGTGCCAGCTCCCCCAGGAGCGGGAGCTCCTACAATGAGCAGTTCTTC. Full variable domain (outside the CDR3, taken from reference TRBV18 and TRBJ2-1): NAGVMQNPRHLVRRRGQEARLRCSPMKGHSHVYWYRQLPEEGLKFMVYLQKENIIDESGMPKERFSAEFPKEGPSILRIQQVVRGDSAAYFCASSPRSGSSYNEQFFGPGTRLTVL.